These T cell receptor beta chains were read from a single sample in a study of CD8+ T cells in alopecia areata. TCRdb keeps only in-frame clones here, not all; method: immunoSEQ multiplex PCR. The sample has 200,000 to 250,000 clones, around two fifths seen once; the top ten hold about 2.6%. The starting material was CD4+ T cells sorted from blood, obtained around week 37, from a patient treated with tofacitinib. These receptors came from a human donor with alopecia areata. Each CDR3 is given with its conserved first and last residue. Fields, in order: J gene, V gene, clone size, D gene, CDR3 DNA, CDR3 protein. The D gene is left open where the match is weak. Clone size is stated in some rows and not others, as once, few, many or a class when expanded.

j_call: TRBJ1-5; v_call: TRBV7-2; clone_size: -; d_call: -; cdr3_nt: TGTGCCAGCAGCTTAAGCGCAGGGAACCCCCAGCATTTT; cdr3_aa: CASSLSAGNPQHF
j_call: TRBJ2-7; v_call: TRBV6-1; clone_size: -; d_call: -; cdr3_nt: TGTGCCAGCAGTGAAGCTGACTTCCCACAGTACTTC; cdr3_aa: CASSEADFPQYF
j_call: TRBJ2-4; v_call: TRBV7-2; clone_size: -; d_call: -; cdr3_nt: TGTGCCAGCAGCCCCACGGGTGCTAAAAACATTCAGTACTTC; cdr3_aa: CASSPTGAKNIQYF
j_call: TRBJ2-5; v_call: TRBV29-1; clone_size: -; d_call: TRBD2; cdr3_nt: TGCAGCGTTGCCTCGACTAGCGGAGAAGGGACCCAGTACTTC; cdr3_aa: CSVASTSGEGTQYF
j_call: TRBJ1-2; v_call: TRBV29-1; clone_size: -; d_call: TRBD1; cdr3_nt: TGCAGCGTAGCACAGGGGGCATTCTGGGGCTACACCTTC; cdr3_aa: CSVAQGAFWGYTF
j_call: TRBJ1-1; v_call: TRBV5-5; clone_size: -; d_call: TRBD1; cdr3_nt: TGTGCCAGCAGCCAAACAGGGGGCTCGAACACTGAAGCTTTCTTT; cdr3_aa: CASSQTGGSNTEAFF
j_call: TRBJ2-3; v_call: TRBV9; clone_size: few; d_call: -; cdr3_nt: TGTGCCAGCAGCGTAACAACCCGGACAGATACGCAGTATTTT; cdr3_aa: CASSVTTRTDTQYF
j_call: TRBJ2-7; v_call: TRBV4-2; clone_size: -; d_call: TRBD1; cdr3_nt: TGTGCCAGCAGCAGCCGGGACAGGGTCTACGAGCAGTACTTC; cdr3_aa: CASSSRDRVYEQYF
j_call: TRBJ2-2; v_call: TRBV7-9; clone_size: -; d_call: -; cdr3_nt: TGTGCCAGCAGGCCAGCCGCGAACACCGGGGAGCTGTTTTTT; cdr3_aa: CASRPAANTGELFF
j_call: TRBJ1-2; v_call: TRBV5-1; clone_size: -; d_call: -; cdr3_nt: TGCGCCAGCAGCCCCCGGGACACACATAACTATGGCTACACCTTC; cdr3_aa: CASSPRDTHNYGYTF
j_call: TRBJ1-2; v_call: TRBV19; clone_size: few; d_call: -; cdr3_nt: TGTGCCAGTAGTATTCCGCTGGAGCCAGCTAACTATGGCTACACCTTC; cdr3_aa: CASSIPLEPANYGYTF
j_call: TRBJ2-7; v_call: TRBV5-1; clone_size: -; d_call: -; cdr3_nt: TGCGCCAGCAGTAGTAGGTATCTGGGTGATGAGCAGTACTTC; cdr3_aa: CASSSRYLGDEQYF
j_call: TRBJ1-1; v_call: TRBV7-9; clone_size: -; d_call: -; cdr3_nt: TGTGCCAGCAGCTTACTAACAGGGCTGAACACTGAAGCTTTCTTT; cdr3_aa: CASSLLTGLNTEAFF
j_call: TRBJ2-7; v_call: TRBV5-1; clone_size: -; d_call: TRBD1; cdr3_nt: TGCGCCAGCAGCATCCTGACAGGGCCCCCGCACTTC; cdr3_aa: CASSILTGPPHF
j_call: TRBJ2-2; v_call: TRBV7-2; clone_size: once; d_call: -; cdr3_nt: TGTGCCAGCAGCTTAGCATTGGGGGGAAGCGGGGAGCTGTTTTTT; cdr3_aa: CASSLALGGSGELFF
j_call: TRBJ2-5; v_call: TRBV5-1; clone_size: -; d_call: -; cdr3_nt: TGCGCCAGCCATTTGACAACCGTCAACCAAGAGACCCAGTACTTC; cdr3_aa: CASHLTTVNQETQYF
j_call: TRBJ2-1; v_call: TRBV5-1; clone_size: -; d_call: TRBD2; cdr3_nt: TGCGCCAGCAGCTTGGTGCGGGAGTTGTTCTTC; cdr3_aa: CASSLVRELFF
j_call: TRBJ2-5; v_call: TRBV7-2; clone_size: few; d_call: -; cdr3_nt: TGTGCCAGCAGTACCTTGTGGGGGAAGGAGACCCAGTACTTC; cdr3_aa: CASSTLWGKETQYF
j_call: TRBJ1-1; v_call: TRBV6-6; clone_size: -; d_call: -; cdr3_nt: TGTGCCAGCAGTTTTCGGAACACTGAAGCTTTCTTT; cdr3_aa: CASSFRNTEAFF
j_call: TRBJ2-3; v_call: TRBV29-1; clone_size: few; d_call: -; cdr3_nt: TGCAGCGTTGAAGTCTCAGATACGCAGTATTTT; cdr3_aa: CSVEVSDTQYF
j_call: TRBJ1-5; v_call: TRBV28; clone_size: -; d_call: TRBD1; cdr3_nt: TGTGCCAGCAGTTTAGGTCAGGGGGTGGATCAGCCCCAGCATTTT; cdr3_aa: CASSLGQGVDQPQHF
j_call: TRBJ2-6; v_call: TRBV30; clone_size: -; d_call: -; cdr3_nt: TGTGCCTGGCACGGGGCCAACGTCCTGACTTTC; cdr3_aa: CAWHGANVLTF
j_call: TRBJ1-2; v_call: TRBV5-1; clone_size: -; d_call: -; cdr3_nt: TGCGCCAGCAGCTTGGACGTGCGGGGCTACACCTTC; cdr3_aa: CASSLDVRGYTF